Sequencing of this T cell receptor (beta chain) was carried out in a study of somatic mutations in cytotoxic T cells in rheumatoid arthritis. As for the study in general: Immediately following diagnosis and ahead of any treatment, patient blood (over 28 ml EDTA) was drawn.

Comment on this clone: Its antigen is unidentified.

Profiled with immunoSEQ multiplex PCR; TCRdb holds only in-frame clones, not every one. The repertoire consists of over 7,000 clones, with approximately 75% occurring once and the leading ten covering approximately 4.9%. Broader study findings: Neither rheumatoid arthritis patients nor age-matched healthy controls had significantly different CD8+ T-cell clonality from the other group.

The sequenced sample consisted of CD8+ T cells sorted from blood. The TCR was taken from an adult with rheumatoid arthritis.

CDR3 loop: CASRAGEPYEQYV. Written as DNA, the CDR3 is TGTGCCAGCAGAGCAGGGGAACCCTACGAGCAGTACGTC. The chain employs TRBV2 and TRBJ2-7, with D tentatively TRBD1 (6 bases). The germline V gene encodes CDR1 SNHLY and CDR2 FYNNEI. Trimming cost V 6 bases and J 2 bases, with 11 bases left between them. This CDR3 region has 13 residues.